The 8 T cell receptor beta chains given below trace back to one sample, sequenced in a study of regulatory T cells in long-lasting Graves disease. The sample's time point: persistent/refractory GD, antithyroid drugs over 5 years with positive TRAb. PBMCs provided the RNA from which the TCR library was made. Through Arm-PCR of CDR3 regions and iRepertoire HTBI primers, TCR beta libraries were built. TCRdb recomputed calls from the multiplex PCR reads with MiXCR, one row per CDR3 protein. The sample includes about 660,000 distinct CDR3 sequences, 25% to 35% of them seen just once. Sequenced material: peripheral blood mononuclear cells (PBMCs), taken when the disease was refractory, from a patient treated with antithyroid drugs. These receptors were obtained from a female donor with Graves disease.

This clonotype was seen more than once but under ten times. The genes are TRBV12-3 or TRBV12-4 and TRBJ1-1, with 7 bases fitting TRBD1. The CDR3 spans 14 residues. Trimming cost V 6 bases and J 4 bases; bases outside gene matches: 8. CDR3 protein: CASSPQGGSTEAFF. CDR3 coding DNA: TGTGCCAGCAGCCCCCAGGGGGGAAGCACTGAAGCTTTCTTT.

The table lists this clonotype with a few counts. The chain joins TRBV7-2 to TRBJ1-2; D may be TRBD1 (5 bases). Trimming stripped 3 bases from V and 1 base from J, with 21 bases between. Germline lookup yields CDR1 SGHTA and CDR2 FQGNSA. The CDR3 consists of 18 residues. The CDR3 DNA reads TGTGCCAGCAGCTTTGCTAGACAGACAAACCTTATTAACTATGGCTACACCTTC. Protein: CASSFARQTNLINYGYTF.

The rearrangement links TRBV20-1 to TRBJ2-2; D remains ambiguous. CDR1 and CDR2 from the germline V gene are DFQATT and SNEGSKA (reference sequence). The length of the CDR3 is 14 residues. Between the trimmed V and J ends, which lost 3 bases and 2 bases, there was a span of 10 bases. The CDR3 here is CSASVGRNTGELFF. The DNA of the CDR3 is TGCAGTGCTAGCGTAGGCCGAAACACCGGGGAGCTGTTTTTT.

The chain recombines TRBV29-1 with TRBJ2-2, with no clear D. The CDR3 contains 15 residues. Germline CDR1 is SQVTM and CDR2 is ANQGSEA. Trimming pared 6 bases from V and 0 bases from J, leaving 14 bases between. As DNA, the CDR3 is TGCAGCGTAGTAGAACGGGCCGCGAACACCGGGGAGCTGTTTTTT. Translating it yields CSVVERAANTGELFF.

The rearrangement joins TRBV7-2 to TRBJ2-3; 13 positions agree with TRBD2. With V trimmed by 7 bases and J by 2 bases, 21 bases remained unmatched. Looked up from germline, CDR1 is SGHTA and CDR2 is FQGNSA. The CDR3 is made up of 21 amino acids. The CDR3 loop reads CASIPRWTRLAGGPYTDTQYF. The CDR3 DNA reads TGTGCCAGCATTCCCCGATGGACGCGACTAGCGGGAGGACCGTACACAGATACGCAGTATTTT.

This clonotype has ten or more counts. The chain is built from TRBV6-1 and TRBJ1-2; 7 bases are a match to TRBD1. The CDR3 totals 13 residues. From germline, CDR1 is MNHNS and CDR2 SASEGT. The V gene end was trimmed by 6 bases and the J gene end by 4 bases; junction bases not matched to a gene: 5. The CDR3 DNA reads TGTGCCAGCAGGGCGACAGGGAGCTATGGCTACACCTTC. It codes for CASRATGSYGYTF.

The chain employs TRBV5-1 and TRBJ2-5, with D perhaps matching TRBD1 or TRBD2 (6 bases each). Germline V CDR1 and CDR2: SGHRS, YFSETQ. V lost 4 bases and J 4 bases, leaving 14 bases between the germline ends. The CDR3 consists of 14 residues. CDR3 protein: CASSAIQGGETQYF. The CDR3 nucleotides read TGCGCCAGCAGCGCCATACAGGGAGGAGAGACCCAGTACTTC. Supplemented by reference TRBV5-1 and TRBJ2-5, the full variable domain reads KAGVTQTPRYLIKTRGQQVTLSCSPISGHRSVSWYQQTPGQGLQFLFEYFSETQRNKGNFPGRFSGRQFSNSRSEMNVSTLELGDSALYLCASSAIQGGETQYFGPGTRLLVL.

This clonotype was observed many times. The chain recombines TRBV27 with TRBJ1-3; D is undetermined. Germline V gives CDR1 MNHEY, CDR2 SMNVEV (reference sequence). The CDR3 length is 13 residues. Deletions cut 3 bases from V and 2 bases from J, with 5 bases between. CDR3 DNA sequence: TGTGCCAGCAGTTTCGGCGCTGGAAACACCATATATTTT. It is translated as CASSFGAGNTIYF.